Listed here is a single T cell receptor beta chain. V was clipped by 4 bases and J by 1 base, with 11 bases between them. Germline V gene sequence: CDR1 SGHTS, CDR2 YDEGEE. This CDR3 spans 14 amino acids. The sample belongs to a study of blood T cell repertoires in COVID-19. Original analysis: Quantification of nucleated cells was approximated via reference gene primer amplification. The data were produced by immunoSEQ multiplex PCR, yet TCRdb's version contains in-frame clones alone and is incomplete. From that table come the V and J calls and clone size; the DNA was used to work out D and trimming. The sample carries fewer than 200,000 clones, 87% recorded once.

The sequence came from a woman aged 55 to 70 who had recovered from COVID-19. The rearrangement uses TRBV5-8 and TRBJ1-2; TRBD1 is a possible D gene (5 bases). Sequencing used peripheral blood. CDR3 loop: CASSSRGINYGYTF. The CDR3 DNA reads as TGTGCCAGCAGCAGTCGGGGGATTAACTATGGCTACACCTTC.